These 24 T cell receptor beta chains came from one sample sequenced in a study of blood T cells in healthy people across ages. With a J-beta primer mix and a sample-barcoded 5' primer, a second PCR ran 7 to 11 cycles. TCRdb re-called the 5' RACE reads with MiXCR, one entry per CDR3 protein. The table includes about 730,000 distinct CDR3 sequences, 35% to 45% detected once. Sequencing was done on a sample of blood. These receptors were taken from a woman between 55 and 75 years old in good health.

This rearrangement joins TRBV27 to TRBJ1-3; no reliable D call. The ends were cut back, 9 bases at V and 4 bases at J, with 7 bases in the middle. CDR3 length: 11 residues. Germline values: CDR1 MNHEY, CDR2 SMNVEV (reference sequence). CDR3 amino acids: CARQRGNTIYF. Here the CDR3 DNA reads TGTGCCAGACAGCGGGGAAACACCATATATTTT.

V is TRBV29-1 and J is TRBJ2-5; D ambiguous. The tail of the sequence fits TRBJ2-7 better, so the J call may be wrong. CDR1 is SQVTM, CDR2 ANQGSEA, per germline. The CDR3 has 10 residues. Here the CDR3 reads CSVLVYEQYF. CDR3 nucleotides: TGCAGCGTTTTAGTGTACGAGCAGTACTTC.

This clonotype was counted between two and nine times. V gene TRBV11-1 combines with J gene TRBJ2-1, with 7 bases aligning to TRBD2. After removal of 4 bases from V and 7 bases from J, the junction contained 13 bases not matched to a gene. Germline V CDR1 and CDR2: SGHAT, FQDESV (reference sequence). The CDR3 consists of 16 residues. The CDR3 reads CASSSPLGGSKNEQFF. CDR3 in DNA: TGTGCCAGCAGCTCCCCCCTGGGCGGGAGCAAGAATGAGCAGTTCTTC.

V is TRBV12-3 or TRBV12-4 and J is TRBJ2-6; 11 nucleotides line up with TRBD1. The CDR3 loop spans 18 amino acids. V shed 7 bases and J 1 base; nucleotides not matched to a gene: 9. CDR3 region: CASITLRDRGSGANVLTF. For the CDR3, the DNA is TGTGCCAGCATCACTCTCCGGGACAGGGGGTCTGGGGCCAACGTCCTGACTTTC.

The gene calls are TRBV6-6 and TRBJ1-4; D is perhaps TRBD1 (6 bases). Trimming cost V 2 bases and J 4 bases, with 11 bases left between them. This CDR3 contains 15 residues. Germline CDR1 and CDR2: MNHNY and SVGAGI (reference sequence). The DNA of the CDR3 is TGTGCCAGCAGTTACCCTACAGGGTTTAATGAAAAACTGTTTTTT. It specifies CASSYPTGFNEKLFF.

The genes are TRBV29-1 and TRBJ2-2; D not certain. The germline V gene encodes CDR1 SQVTM and CDR2 ANQGSEA. The CDR3 is made up of 14 amino acids. Deletions cut 4 bases from V and 5 bases from J, with 14 bases between. CDR3 coding DNA: TGCAGCGTTGCACCTCTTGATGGGACCGGGGAGCTGTTTTTT. Amino acids: CSVAPLDGTGELFF.

This clonotype was picked up a small number of times. The J gene is TRBJ2-3, the V gene TRBV3-1; D call uncertain. This CDR3 has 14 amino acids. The V end lost 3 bases, the J end lost 3 bases, and 10 bases lay between the germline ends. Germline lookup yields CDR1 LGHDT and CDR2 YNNKEL (reference sequence). CDR3 region: CASSQGVRTDTQYF. The CDR3 region has the DNA TGTGCCAGCAGCCAGGGCGTGAGGACAGATACGCAGTATTTT.

V usage is TRBV9 and J usage is TRBJ2-1, with 10 bases that match TRBD2. The CDR3 has 15 amino acids. The germline CDR1 and CDR2 sequences are SGDLS and YYNGEE. Germline trimming cut 0 bases from V and 13 bases from J; bases unmatched to any gene: 10. The DNA for the CDR3 is TGTGCCAGCAGCGTAGCTAGCGGGAGAGCAGAGACCCAGTTCTTC. Its translation is CASSVASGRAETQFF.

The chain employs TRBV9 and TRBJ1-1; D is possibly TRBD1 (5 bases). Germline CDR1 reads SGDLS; CDR2 reads YYNGEE. Trimming removed 4 bases from V and 0 bases from J, with 10 bases in between. This CDR3 has 14 residues. In nucleotides, the CDR3 is TGTGCCAGCAGCCTCAGGGCTATGAACACTGAAGCTTTCTTT. It is translated as CASSLRAMNTEAFF.

This clonotype showed up many times. The rearrangement uses TRBV13 and TRBJ1-4, with 11 bases fitting TRBD1. The CDR3 spans 14 residues. V was clipped by 4 bases and J by 8 bases; unmatched bases: 3. Per germline, CDR1 PRHDT and CDR2 FYEKMQ (reference sequence). CDR3 coding DNA: TGTGCCAGCAGCTCGGACAGGGGGCCCGAAAAACTGTTTTTT. Amino acids: CASSSDRGPEKLFF.

This clonotype has just a few counts. The chain uses TRBV12-3 or TRBV12-4 and TRBJ2-1; D may be TRBD2 (5 bases). V lost 2 bases, J lost 9 bases, and 11 bases lay in between. The CDR3 runs to 13 residues. The CDR3 nucleotides are TGTGCCAGCAGTTTAAAGATGGGGAGTGAGCAGTTCTTC. It is translated as CASSLKMGSEQFF.

This clonotype was counted a few times. The CDR3 spells CASSEAGRDGSPQHF. The CDR3 coding sequence is TGTGCCAGCAGTGAAGCAGGCAGGGACGGGTCGCCCCAGCATTTT. The rearrangement uses TRBV6-1 and TRBJ1-5; perhaps TRBD1 as D (5 bases). CDR1 is MNHNS and CDR2 is SASEGT in the germline V gene. V was clipped by 0 bases and J by 9 bases, with 15 bases between them. The CDR3 extends over 15 amino acids.

The rearrangement uses TRBV27 and TRBJ2-1, with D perhaps TRBD2 (6 bases). The CDR3 length is 14 residues. Germline V gives CDR1 MNHEY, CDR2 SMNVEV (reference sequence). Trimming left V 8 bases short and J 10 bases short, with 21 bases between. In nucleotides, the CDR3 is TGTGCCAGCGGACTGACCGGGACTCCCTACGAGCAGTTCTTC. Translated: CASGLTGTPYEQFF.

The CDR3 DNA follows: TGTGCCAGCAGTTTACCAAGAGGAACCACAGATACGCAGTATTTT. It yields the protein CASSLPRGTTDTQYF. V usage is TRBV12-3 or TRBV12-4 and J usage is TRBJ2-3; no clear D. This CDR3 is 15 amino acids long. The ends were cut back, 2 bases at V and 2 bases at J, with 11 bases in the middle.

To note about this clonotype: This may arise from a read error, as a much more abundant clone is one base away. The conserved phenylalanine or tryptophan is not found at the CDR3 terminus, so this likely reflects a read error. V usage is TRBV5-1 and J usage is TRBJ2-4, with D perhaps assigned TRBD1 or TRBD2 (5 bases each). The V and J ends lost 0 bases and 7 bases respectively, with 11 bases between them. Per germline, CDR1 SGHRS and CDR2 YFSETQ. There are 14 residues in the CDR3. CDR3 coding DNA: TGCGCCAGCAGCTTGGCCGTGGGACGGAACATTCAGTACATC. This sequence encodes CASSLAVGRNIQYI.

The chain uses TRBV4-3 and TRBJ2-7; D uncertain. Germline CDR1 LGHNA, CDR2 YSLEER. V dropped 1 base and J dropped 3 bases, with 10 bases sitting between them. CDR3 length: 14 amino acids. The CDR3 sequence: CASSQAHRNYEQYF. The CDR3 coding sequence is TGCGCCAGCAGCCAAGCGCACCGAAACTACGAGCAGTACTTC.

This clonotype was recorded at least ten times. The chain recombines TRBV28 with TRBJ2-5; 7 bases agree with TRBD2. This CDR3 has 13 amino acids. The germline gives CDR1 MDHEN, CDR2 SYDVKM. V lost 7 bases and J lost 4; bases outside the gene matches: 6. The CDR3 nucleotides are TGTGCCAGCAAGTGGGAGGGCCCAGAGACCCAGTACTTC. The encoded protein is CASKWEGPETQYF.

This clonotype was seen only a few times. The chain carries TRBV4-1 and TRBJ2-3, with D possibly TRBD2 on 6 matching bases. Trimming took 3 bases from V and 3 from J, leaving 13 bases between them. CDR1 is MGHRA, CDR2 YSYEKL, per germline. The CDR3 is 15 residues long. The chain's CDR3 is CASSHMAGPTDTQYF. CDR3 sequence (DNA): TGCGCCAGCAGCCATATGGCGGGGCCGACAGATACGCAGTATTTT.

This rearrangement joins TRBV6-5 to TRBJ2-3; D is perhaps TRBD2 (6 bases). Per germline, CDR1 MNHEY and CDR2 SVGAGI. V lost 8 bases, J lost 1 base, and 16 bases lay in between. This CDR3 has 15 residues. The CDR3 is CASGRLGGGTDTQYF. The CDR3 region has the DNA TGTGCCAGCGGCCGCCTCGGGGGTGGCACAGATACGCAGTATTTT.

The chain joins TRBV27 to TRBJ1-2, with unresolved D. The CDR3 runs to 14 residues. Germline loops: CDR1 MNHEY, CDR2 SMNVEV (reference sequence). V was pared by 5 bases and J by 0 bases, with 10 bases between. CDR3 coding DNA: TGTGCCAGCAGTCCCGTCCGGGCTAACTATGGCTACACCTTC. Translated, it gives CASSPVRANYGYTF.

This clonotype occurred many times. The J gene is TRBJ2-1, the V gene TRBV7-6; D unresolved. From germline, CDR1 is SGHVS and CDR2 FNYEAQ. With 4 bases removed from V and 2 bases from J, the gap between germline ends came to 9 bases. The CDR3 totals 14 residues. CDR3 protein: CASSSNYPYNEQFF. CDR3 bases: TGTGCCAGCAGCTCCAACTACCCCTACAATGAGCAGTTCTTC.

V is TRBV29-1 and J is TRBJ2-1; the D is unclear. The CDR3 loop spans 13 amino acids. Germline V gene sequence: CDR1 SQVTM, CDR2 ANQGSEA. The V gene lost 5 bases and the J gene lost 4 bases, with 12 bases spanning the gap. The CDR3 DNA is TGCAGCGTTTCGTCAGACCCTTACAATGAGCAGTTCTTC. Protein product: CSVSSDPYNEQFF.

This clonotype was counted at least ten times. The chain links TRBV9 to TRBJ2-5, with 9 bases fitting TRBD2. V trimming: 4 bases; J trimming: 0 bases; junction bases outside the gene matches: 1. CDR1 is SGDLS and CDR2 is YYNGEE in the germline V gene. This CDR3 contains 14 residues. Here the CDR3 reads CASSRTSDQETQYF. DNA for the CDR3: TGTGCCAGCAGCAGGACTAGCGACCAAGAGACCCAGTACTTC.

The gene calls are TRBV7-2 and TRBJ2-7; the match to TRBD2 covers 7 bases. The V and J ends lost 1 base and 0 bases, in that order; junction bases with no gene match: 15. Germline-derived CDR1 and CDR2 are SGHTA and FQGNSA. This CDR3 is 19 amino acids long. As DNA, the CDR3 is TGTGCCAGCAGCTTAGTAGGCGGGCTAGCGGCCATACCCTCCTACGAGCAGTACTTC. Protein: CASSLVGGLAAIPSYEQYF.